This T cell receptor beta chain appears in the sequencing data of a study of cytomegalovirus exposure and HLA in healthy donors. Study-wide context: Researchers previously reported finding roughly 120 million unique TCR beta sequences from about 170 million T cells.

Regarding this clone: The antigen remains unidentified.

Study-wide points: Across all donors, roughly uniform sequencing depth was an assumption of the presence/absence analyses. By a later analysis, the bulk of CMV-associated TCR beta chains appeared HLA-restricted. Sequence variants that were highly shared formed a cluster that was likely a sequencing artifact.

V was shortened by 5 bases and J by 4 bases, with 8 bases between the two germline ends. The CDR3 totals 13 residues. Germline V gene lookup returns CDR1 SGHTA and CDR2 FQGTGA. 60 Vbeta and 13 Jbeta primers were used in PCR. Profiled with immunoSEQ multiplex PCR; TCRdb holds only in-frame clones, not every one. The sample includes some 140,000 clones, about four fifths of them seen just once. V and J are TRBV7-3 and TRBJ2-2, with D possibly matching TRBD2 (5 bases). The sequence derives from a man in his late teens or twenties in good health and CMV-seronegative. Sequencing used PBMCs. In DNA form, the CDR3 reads TGTGCCAGCAGCCCTCTAGCCACCGGGGAGCTGTTTTTT. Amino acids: CASSPLATGELFF.